The T cell receptor beta chain described here comes from a study of T cell repertoires in cytomegalovirus infection. Study summary: Researchers turned to recently identified HLA-C-restricted CMV epitopes as well as well-studied HLA-B-restricted ones. An indication of both CMV infection and matching HLA type came from public TCR beta signatures. Notes on the study in general: Predominance within the ex vivo response was attributable to HLA-C-restricted CMV-specific TCR beta clonotypes. The study identified carriers of CMV plus the relevant HLA from cumulative public TCR beta family frequency.

As for this clonotype: The antigen is undetermined.

TCRdb redid the calling of the reads with MiXCR, one entry per CDR3 protein. In the table there are roughly 920,000 distinct CDR3 sequences, roughly 30% of which are singletons. The CDR3 is 14 amino acids. The V gene lost 3 bases and the J gene lost 4 bases, with 12 bases spanning the gap. Germline V gene data show CDR1 as LGHDT and CDR2 as YNNKEL (reference sequence). The clonotype originates from a human donor in good health (CMV status not recorded). Some clones in this sample may be carry-over from other donors' samples. Source: cultured CD8+ T cells from PBMCs, taken from culture after CMV antigen stimulation. The chain joins TRBV3-1 to TRBJ1-2, with no clear D. CDR3 amino acids: CASSHNAYFYGYTF. CDR3 sequence (DNA): TGTGCCAGCAGCCACAATGCCTATTTCTATGGCTACACCTTC.